The 7 T cell receptor beta chains below come from one sample, sequenced in a study of blood T cells in healthy people across ages. A second about 7 to 12 cycle PCR used barcoded and J-beta primers. TCRdb reanalysed the 5' RACE reads using MiXCR and keeps one entry per CDR3 protein. This table has hundreds of thousands of distinct CDR3 sequences, around 21% appearing once. Sample: blood. These receptors were collected from a man between 70 and 80 years old in good health.

This clonotype appeared many times. This chain joins TRBV20-1 and TRBJ2-4, with D tentatively TRBD2 (5 bases). This CDR3 is built from 14 residues. Germline lookup yields CDR1 DFQATT and CDR2 SNEGSKA (reference sequence). Trimming shortened V by 6 bases and J by 2 bases, and 14 bases separated the two germline ends. The DNA for the CDR3 is TGCAGTGCAGCACTAGTTCCGACCAAAAACATTCAGTACTTC. This gives the protein CSAALVPTKNIQYF.

In the case of this clonotype: At one end the junction does not follow the germline gene, possibly because of a read error. The DNA of the CDR3 is TGCGCCAGGAGCCAAGATGCTTTCGGGAGCTCCTACGAGCAGTACTTC. It yields the protein CARSQDAFGSSYEQYF. The V call is TRBV4-1, the J call TRBJ2-1; maybe TRBD2 (6 bases). The J call is uncertain, as TRBJ2-7 better fits the DNA end. The CDR3 has 16 residues. From germline, CDR1 is MGHRA and CDR2 YSYEKL.

CDR3 in DNA: TGTGCCAGCAGTTACACAGGGCACACTGAAGCTTTCTTT. Amino acid sequence: CASSYTGHTEAFF. The rearrangement links TRBV6-5 to TRBJ1-1, with a weak D call TRBD1 (6 bases). Per the germline V gene, CDR1 is MNHEY and CDR2 is SVGAGI. This CDR3 has 13 amino acids. Trimming shortened V by 2 bases and J by 3 bases, and 7 bases separated the two germline ends.

V gene TRBV13 combines with J gene TRBJ2-3; D uncertain. The CDR3 runs to 16 residues. Per the germline V gene, CDR1 is PRHDT and CDR2 is FYEKMQ (reference sequence). The V gene lost 3 bases and the J gene lost 0 bases, with 13 bases spanning the gap. CDR3 residues: CASSFGRLDSTDTQYF. DNA of the CDR3: TGTGCCAGCAGCTTCGGCCGACTGGATAGCACAGATACGCAGTATTTT. The full variable domain, in which reference TRBV13 and TRBJ2-3 provide the parts outside the CDR3, is AAGVIQSPRHLIKEKRETATLKCYPIPRHDTVYWYQQGPGQDPQFLISFYEKMQSDKGSIPDRFSAQQFSDYHSELNMSSLELGDSALYFCASSFGRLDSTDTQYFGPGTRLTVL.

The chain combines TRBV5-1 with TRBJ2-3, with D possibly matching TRBD1 (6 bases). Germline V gives CDR1 SGHRS, CDR2 YFSETQ. The CDR3 length is 14 residues. V lost 4 bases to trimming and J lost 4 bases, with 13 bases between them. Here the CDR3 reads CASSIGQLSDTQYF. The CDR3 DNA is TGCGCCAGCAGCATAGGACAGCTCTCAGATACGCAGTATTTT.

V and J are TRBV12-3 or TRBV12-4 and TRBJ2-4, with TRBD2 matching over 11 bases. Trimming cost V 5 bases and J 5 bases; bases outside gene matches: 5. The CDR3 is 15 amino acids. CDR3 DNA sequence: TGTGCCAGCAGTCGTATTAGCGGGGGGGAAAACATTCAGTACTTC. Amino acid sequence: CASSRISGGENIQYF.

In its sample, this clonotype was seen a few times. Possible read error: a much larger clone is one base away. This sequence joins TRBV29-1 and TRBJ1-5, with TRBD1 matching 10 bases. Germline V gene data show CDR1 as SQVTM and CDR2 as ANQGSEA. CDR3 length equals 13 residues. The CDR3, as DNA: TGCAGCACGGGACAGGGGAAGAATCAGCCCCGGCATTTT. Its protein is CSTGQGKNQPRHF.